These 17 T cell receptor beta chains originate from one sample sequenced in a study of regulatory T cells in long-lasting Graves disease listed by TCRdb under 2021. The library was generated by multiplex PCR. Sequencing took place on an Illumina HiSeq 4000. iRepertoire HTBI primers and Arm-PCR amplification of CDR3 regions were used to construct TCR beta libraries. TCRdb took the public reads, trimmed them with fastp at Q25, ran MiXCR for clone calling and kept in-frame beta chains. Each entry merges the rows of one CDR3 protein and shows their most common DNA and genes. In this sample the table shows hundreds of thousands of distinct CDR3 sequences, roughly a sixth of which occur a single time. The ten most abundant clones make up 25% of the sample. This specimen's time point label, interpreted: newly diagnosed GD, antithyroid drugs for less than 3 months. For both TCR sequencing and RNA sequencing, RNA was extracted from PBMCs in TRIzol.

These same data were also listed under a study on T cells in Graves' hyperthyroidism and ophthalmopathy.

The sample in question was peripheral blood mononuclear cells (PBMCs), obtained at new diagnosis, from a patient treated with antithyroid drugs. The origin of the receptors is a middle-aged woman with Graves disease. Donor details come from another sample of the same person, matched by shared clones.

Of note for this clonotype: Since a much larger clone is just one base distant, this may be a read error. V usage is TRBV30 and J usage is TRBJ1-5; D remains ambiguous. The CDR3 has 14 residues. CDR1 and CDR2 from the germline V gene are GTSNPN and SVGIG (reference sequence). V was clipped by 3 bases and J by 3 bases, with 12 bases between them. CDR3 sequence (DNA): TGTGCCTGGAGCGAGGGCAATGTCAATCAGCCCCAGCATTTT. Its protein product is CAWSEGNVNQPQHF.

The DNA for the CDR3 is TGTGCCAGCAGCTTCTTAGGGGGGGCGGACTACAATGAGCAGTTCTTC. Translating it yields CASSFLGGADYNEQFF. The J gene is TRBJ2-1, the V gene TRBV14; a possible D gene is TRBD2 (7 bases). V shed 5 bases and J shed 3 bases, with 17 bases lying between them. Germline CDR1 SGHDN, CDR2 FVKESK. The CDR3 totals 16 residues. The variable domain in full, with the rest retrieved from reference TRBV14 and TRBJ2-1, is EAGVTQFPSHSVIEKGQTVTLRCDPISGHDNLYWYRRVMGKEIKFLLHFVKESKQDESGMPNNRFLAERTGGTYSTLKVQPAELEDSGVYFCASSFLGGADYNEQFFGPGTRLTVL.

The V gene is TRBV3-1, the J gene TRBJ1-2, with D possibly TRBD1 on 6 matching bases. Trimming pared 7 bases from V and 7 bases from J, leaving 13 bases between. The CDR3 runs to 12 residues. The germline V gene has CDR1 LGHDT and CDR2 YNNKEL (reference sequence). The CDR3 sequence is CASTYGGAGYTF. The CDR3 DNA reads as TGTGCCAGCACTTACGGGGGGGCTGGCTACACCTTC.

Comment on this clonotype: With a much larger clone just one base away, this may be a read error. The chain recombines TRBV20-1 with TRBJ2-7; D is ambiguous. Germline CDR1 reads DFQATT; CDR2 reads SNEGSKA (reference sequence). The CDR3 contains 13 residues. This chain's CDR3 is CCARASDPYEQYF. The CDR3 DNA follows: TGCTGTGCTAGAGCGTCCGACCCCTACGAGCAGTACTTC.

Details on this clonotype: One base away lies a much larger clone, so this may be a sequencing read error. The CDR3 end shows no conserved phenylalanine or tryptophan, and so a read error is likely. This chain links TRBV2 with TRBJ1-2; D may be TRBD1 (5 bases). The germline V and J ends were trimmed by 7 bases and 8 bases, with 14 bases remaining between them. The germline CDR1 and CDR2 sequences are SNHLY and FYNNEI. This CDR3 has 12 residues. The CDR3 DNA reads as TGTGCCAGCATACCCGAGGGGAGCGGCTACACCTCC. Amino acid sequence: CASIPEGSGYTS.

This clonotype was picked up a small number of times. This chain uses TRBV10-3 with TRBJ1-2, with 7 bases aligning to TRBD1. Germline lookup yields CDR1 ENHRY and CDR2 SYGVKD. The V gene end was trimmed by 3 bases and the J gene end by 5 bases; junction bases not matched to a gene: 6. CDR3 length: 14 residues. As DNA, the CDR3 is TGTGCCATCAGTGAACAGGGGAATAGGTATGGCTACACCTTC. It codes for CAISEQGNRYGYTF.

In its sample, this clonotype was seen many times. The chain has TRBV12-3 or TRBV12-4 and TRBJ2-3; D uncertain. Trimming removed 3 bases from V and 4 bases from J, with 5 bases in between. This CDR3 comprises 12 residues. The CDR3 DNA is TGTGCCAGCAGTTTTTCTGCAGATACGCAGTATTTT. Its protein is CASSFSADTQYF.

This clonotype was picked up many times. The limits of the CDR3 on the DNA are not certain, so only TCRdb's listed CDR3 is given. This chain uses TRBV10-2 with TRBJ2-1; the table's D gene call, TRBD1, was not cross checked with the DNA. The CDR3 extends over 15 residues, inclusive of both ends. The germline V gene encodes CDR1 WSHSY and CDR2 SAAADI. CDR3 protein: CASILDRGIENEQFF.

This clonotype was observed at least ten times. The CDR3 bases are TGTGCCAGCAGTCCCGCTCGACAGGGGGCAGGAGAGACCCAGTACTTC. As protein: CASSPARQGAGETQYF. The genes are TRBV5-4 and TRBJ2-5, with 10 bases fitting TRBD1. The germline V gene encodes CDR1 SGHNT and CDR2 YYREEE (reference sequence). The CDR3 is 16 amino acids. Trimming cost V 5 bases and J 4 bases; bases outside gene matches: 11.

The J gene is TRBJ2-7, the V gene TRBV10-3; D is ambiguous. V dropped 8 bases and J dropped 0 bases, with 5 bases sitting between them. Looked up from germline, CDR1 is ENHRY and CDR2 is SYGVKD. This CDR3 comprises 11 residues. The CDR3 here is CAISASYEQYF. The DNA of the CDR3 is TGTGCCATCTCTGCCTCCTACGAGCAGTACTTC.

This clonotype was counted between two and nine times. This chain connects TRBV5-6 to TRBJ1-1, with a tentative D call TRBD1 (5 bases). The germline V gene has CDR1 SGHDT and CDR2 YYEEEE. V gave up 1 base and J gave up 7 bases, with 8 bases separating them. The CDR3 is 12 residues long. The CDR3 nucleotides read TGTGCCAGCAGCTTGATGGGACTTGAAGCTTTCTTT. Protein sequence: CASSLMGLEAFF.

At least ten counts were recorded for this clonotype. The chain recombines TRBV5-1 with TRBJ1-1; D is ambiguous. The CDR3 is 14 amino acids. The germline CDR1 and CDR2 sequences are SGHRS and YFSETQ. V was trimmed by 0 bases and J by 4 bases, leaving 10 bases between them. CDR3 amino acids: CASSLEYSSTEAFF. The CDR3 region has the DNA TGCGCCAGCAGCTTGGAATACAGCTCCACTGAAGCTTTCTTT.

Ten or more counts support this clonotype. The V call is TRBV11-2, the J call TRBJ2-5; 8 positions match TRBD1. The V segment lost 8 bases and the J segment 7 bases; nucleotides outside the gene matches: 12. The CDR3 runs 14 residues. In germline, CDR1 is SGHAT, CDR2 FQNNGV. Written as DNA, the CDR3 is TGTGCCAGCCAAGACAGGGGAATGGAGAGGACCCAGTACTTC. Translation gives CASQDRGMERTQYF. Looking up the rest from reference TRBV11-2 and TRBJ2-5 gives the full variable domain: EAGVAQSPRYKIIEKRQSVAFWCNPISGHATLYWYQQILGQGPKLLIQFQNNGVVDDSQLPKDRFSAERLKGVDSTLKIQPAKLEDSAVYLCASQDRGMERTQYFGPGTRLLVL.

This clonotype was seen only a few times. The rearrangement joins TRBV18 to TRBJ1-1, with unresolved D. From germline, CDR1 is KGHSH and CDR2 LQKENI. This CDR3 spans 11 amino acids. V was cut by 2 bases and J by 11 bases, with 9 bases left in between. The CDR3 region has the DNA TGTGCCAGCTCACCAGGGGAAGGGGCTTTCTTT. This encodes CASSPGEGAFF.

V and J are TRBV7-2 and TRBJ1-1; D ambiguous. The V and J ends lost 2 bases and 0 bases respectively, with 10 bases between them. CDR3 length: 15 amino acids. The germline V gene encodes CDR1 SGHTA and CDR2 FQGNSA. This chain's CDR3 is CASSLSGRLNTEAFF. The CDR3 bases are TGTGCCAGCAGCTTATCTGGGCGGTTGAACACTGAAGCTTTCTTT.

This clonotype was detected a few times. V and J are TRBV6-1 and TRBJ2-3; 7 positions agree with TRBD2. The CDR3 runs 14 residues. V lost 6 bases and J lost 6; bases outside the gene matches: 9. From germline, CDR1 is MNHNS and CDR2 SASEGT. The CDR3 nucleotides are TGTGCCAGCAGATTCCGACTAGCTACGGATACGCAGTATTTT. Translating it yields CASRFRLATDTQYF.

The chain links TRBV5-1 to TRBJ1-1; TRBD1 agrees at 8 bases. Germline V gives CDR1 SGHRS, CDR2 YFSETQ. This CDR3 comprises 18 residues. The junction had 13 bases not matched to a gene; V was cut back by 3 bases and J by 0 bases. The CDR3 DNA follows: TGCGCCAGCAGCTCCCCTCCCCAGGGGGCGTCGATGAACACTGAAGCTTTCTTT. Its translation: CASSSPPQGASMNTEAFF.